This is a list of T cell receptor beta chains from one sample in a study of CD8 T cells in Susac syndrome. TCRdb re-analysed the immunoSEQ multiplex PCR reads in MiXCR, keeping a single row per CDR3 protein. The sample lists roughly 130,000 distinct CDR3 sequences, about 94% occurring once. The sample was CD4+ T cells from PBMCs. These receptors were obtained from a human donor with multiple sclerosis. The CDR3 runs from the conserved cysteine through the conserved F or W. A D gene is named only where the DNA matches it firmly. Rows give clone size only sometimes, using once, few, many, or a class for an expanded clone.

len	d_gene	abundance	v_gene	j_gene	CDR3aa	CDR3nt
17	TRBD1	once	TRBV18	TRBJ1-3	CASSPQGQGTPENTIYF	TGTGCCAGCTCACCACAGGGACAGGGGACTCCTGAAAACACCATATATTTT
15	NA	NA	TRBV7-9	TRBJ2-1	CASRCQGCPHNEQFF	TGTGCCAGCAGATGTCAGGGCTGCCCCCACAATGAGCAGTTCTTC
14	TRBD1	NA	TRBV5-6	TRBJ1-5	CASSKTGRYQPQHF	TGTGCCAGCAGCAAGACAGGGAGATACCAGCCCCAGCATTTT
14	TRBD1	NA	TRBV29-1	TRBJ2-3	CSVRGTGFTDTQYF	TGCAGCGTTCGCGGGACAGGGTTCACAGATACGCAGTATTTT
16	TRBD2	once	TRBV6-2/TRBV6-3	TRBJ2-2	CASSYLGLAGTGELFF	TGTGCCAGCAGTTATTTAGGACTAGCGGGGACCGGGGAGCTGTTTTTT
14	NA	NA	TRBV7-2	TRBJ2-7	CASSLGGRGREQYF	TGTGCCAGCAGCTTGGGGGGCAGGGGACGCGAGCAGTACTTC
16	TRBD2	NA	TRBV18	TRBJ2-6	CASSPGGFPGANVLTF	TGTGCCAGCTCACCCGGGGGGTTCCCTGGGGCCAACGTCCTGACTTTC
16	TRBD1	NA	TRBV7-3	TRBJ2-2	CASSLVGQGGTGELFF	TGTGCCAGCAGCTTGGTGGGACAGGGGGGCACCGGGGAGCTGTTTTTT
15	TRBD1	NA	TRBV7-2	TRBJ1-2	CASSFRLTGDYGYTF	TGTGCCAGCAGCTTTAGGCTAACAGGGGACTATGGCTACACCTTC
14	NA	NA	TRBV7-2	TRBJ2-5	CASSLQDPLETQYF	TGTGCCAGCAGCCTACAGGATCCCCTGGAGACCCAGTACTTC
15	NA	NA	TRBV20-1	TRBJ1-5	CSANSGVRSNQPQHF	TGCAGTGCTAACTCCGGGGTGAGGAGCAATCAGCCCCAGCATTTT
14	TRBD1	NA	TRBV27	TRBJ2-7	CASSYRTGGYEQYF	TGTGCCAGCAGTTACAGGACAGGGGGGTACGAGCAGTACTTC
17	NA	NA	TRBV3-1	TRBJ2-2	CASSQAETGIYTGELFF	TGTGCCAGCAGCCAAGCGGAAACAGGGATCTACACCGGGGAGCTGTTTTTT
13	NA	NA	TRBV20-1	TRBJ1-4	CSAREHQREKLFF	TGCAGTGCTAGAGAACACCAAAGGGAAAAACTGTTTTTT
15	TRBD1	NA	TRBV19	TRBJ2-2	CASIKGQGSTGELFF	TGTGCCAGTATAAAGGGACAGGGGTCGACCGGGGAGCTGTTTTTT
14	NA	NA	TRBV29-1	TRBJ2-1	CSVERETSYNEQFF	TGCAGCGTTGAGCGGGAAACCTCCTACAATGAGCAGTTCTTC
15	NA	NA	TRBV5-1	TRBJ1-2	CASSSTGSPDYGYTF	TGCGCCAGCAGCTCCACAGGGTCTCCGGACTATGGCTACACCTTC
15	NA	NA	TRBV21-1	TRBJ2-3	CASSNDTPSTDTQYF	TGTGCCAGCAGCAACGACACCCCTAGCACAGATACGCAGTATTTT
14	NA	NA	TRBV20-1	TRBJ2-5	CSAAVAIEGETQYF	TGCAGTGCCGCCGTGGCTATCGAGGGAGAGACCCAGTACTTC
14	NA	NA	TRBV19	TRBJ1-1	CASKVDRLNTEAFF	TGTGCCAGTAAGGTTGACAGGCTGAACACTGAAGCTTTCTTT
14	NA	NA	TRBV3-1	TRBJ1-3	CASSPTAHGNTIYF	TGTGCCAGCAGCCCGACAGCACATGGAAACACCATATATTTT
15	NA	NA	TRBV19	TRBJ1-5	CASSRGSSGNQPQHF	TGTGCCAGTAGTCGAGGGTCGAGTGGCAATCAGCCCCAGCATTTT
15	TRBD1	NA	TRBV5-1	TRBJ2-7	CASSPRQGTIYEQYF	TGCGCCAGCAGCCCAAGACAGGGAACAATCTACGAGCAGTACTTC